The 18 T cell receptor beta chains below were found in one sample sequenced in a study of cytomegalovirus exposure and HLA in healthy donors. PCR primers comprised 60 Vbeta and 13 Jbeta primers. Sequencing used immunoSEQ multiplex PCR; TCRdb keeps in-frame clones, though not all of them. The profile shows around 120,000 clones, 60% to 70% of them singletons. Sequencing was done on a sample of PBMCs. These receptors all stem from a middle-aged woman in good health and CMV-seropositive.

This chain joins TRBV9 and TRBJ2-1; D gene unclear. V was shortened by 4 bases and J by 12 bases, with 17 bases between the two germline ends. The germline V gene has CDR1 SGDLS and CDR2 YYNGEE. The CDR3 length is 13 residues. CDR3 loop: CASSTEGSIGQFF. The CDR3 coding sequence is TGTGCCAGCAGCACAGAAGGATCTATTGGGCAGTTCTTC.

The V gene is TRBV7-2, the J gene TRBJ2-7, with a possible D match to TRBD2 (7 bases). In germline, CDR1 is SGHTA, CDR2 FQGNSA. The CDR3 runs 16 residues. V gave up 6 bases and J gave up 3 bases, with 21 bases separating them. This CDR3 is CASSLRGRESGYEQYF. DNA of the CDR3: TGTGCCAGCAGTCTTCGGGGGCGGGAGTCTGGCTACGAGCAGTACTTC.

The V gene is TRBV15, the J gene TRBJ2-7; D possibly corresponds to TRBD2 (6 bases). CDR1 is LNHNV and CDR2 is YYDKDF in the germline V gene (reference sequence). V was clipped by 1 base and J by 2 bases, with 9 bases between them. This CDR3 has 14 residues. The CDR3 DNA sequence: TGTGCCACCAGCAGAGGGGCGGGGCCCTACGAGCAGTACTTC. It encodes CATSRGAGPYEQYF. The full variable domain, in which reference TRBV15 and TRBJ2-7 provide the parts outside the CDR3, is DAMVIQNPRYQVTQFGKPVTLSCSQTLNHNVMYWYQQKSSQAPKLLFHYYDKDFNNEADTPDNFQSRRPNTSFCFLDIRSPGLGDTAMYLCATSRGAGPYEQYFGPGTRLTVT.

This clone was seen only a few times. Compared with germline, one end of the junction differs, possibly owing to a read error. The chain is built from TRBV7-9 and TRBJ2-7; D not certain. The CDR3 covers 13 residues. Germline CDR1 reads SEHNR; CDR2 reads FQNEAQ (reference sequence). The CDR3 sequence: CSSNKDTAYEQYF. For the CDR3, the DNA is TGTTCCAGCAACAAAGACACGGCCTACGAGCAGTACTTC.

This clone was counted only a few times. J is TRBJ2-5 and V is TRBV5-6; D is possibly TRBD2 (6 bases). This CDR3 comprises 14 residues. V was clipped by 0 bases and J by 4 bases, with 10 bases between them. Germline V gene data show CDR1 as SGHDT and CDR2 as YYEEEE. The CDR3 nucleotides read TGTGCCAGCAGCTTGGTTTCCGGGGGAGAGACCCAGTACTTC. Translated, it gives CASSLVSGGETQYF.

This clone was detected a few times. This chain joins TRBV11-2 and TRBJ1-2; 7 nucleotides line up with TRBD1. Unmatched junction bases numbered 13, after V lost 7 bases and J lost 8 bases. Germline V lookup: CDR1 SGHAT, CDR2 FQNNGV. The CDR3 length is 14 residues. DNA for the CDR3: TGTGCCAGCACGGAAGACAGGGTTCTCCAAGGCTACACCTTC. Protein sequence: CASTEDRVLQGYTF.

This clone was detected only a few times. This chain uses TRBV6-5 with TRBJ1-6; weak D call: TRBD1 (5 bases). This CDR3 spans 13 amino acids. V lost 6 bases and J lost 8, with 11 bases in between. Germline lookup yields CDR1 MNHEY and CDR2 SVGAGI. The CDR3 is CASRRSGDSPLHF. The CDR3 DNA follows: TGTGCCAGCAGAAGATCGGGGGATTCACCCCTCCACTTT.

CDR3 sequence: CASSIVGTGKYSNQPQHF. In nucleotides, the CDR3 is TGTGCCAGTAGTATAGTCGGGACAGGAAAATATAGCAATCAGCCCCAGCATTTT. This chain connects TRBV19 to TRBJ1-5; TRBD1 aligns across 8 bases. The CDR3 runs 18 residues. After removal of 1 base from V and 0 bases from J, the junction contained 8 bases not matched to a gene. CDR1 and CDR2 from the germline V gene are LNHDA and SQIVND (reference sequence).

The V call is TRBV6-4, the J call TRBJ2-3; 14 positions match TRBD2. After removal of 3 bases from V and 6 bases from J, the junction contained 5 bases not matched to a gene. Germline-derived CDR1 and CDR2 are MRHNA and SNTAGT. CDR3 size: 16 residues. The CDR3 region is CASSEGTSGSVDTQYF. CDR3 sequence (DNA): TGTGCCAGCAGTGAAGGGACTAGCGGGAGTGTCGATACGCAGTATTTT.

This chain's CDR3 is CASSSRREFLYEQYF. CDR3 DNA sequence: TGTGCCAGCAGTTCCAGACGGGAGTTCCTCTACGAGCAGTACTTC. V usage is TRBV14 and J usage is TRBJ2-7; D possibly corresponds to TRBD2 (6 bases). The CDR3 runs to 15 residues. V was cut by 6 bases and J by 3 bases, with 18 bases left in between. Germline values: CDR1 SGHDN, CDR2 FVKESK.

The genes are TRBV6-5 and TRBJ1-5, with D unresolved. CDR1 and CDR2 (germline): MNHEY, SVGAGI. Trimming removed 2 bases from V and 7 bases from J, with 9 bases in between. CDR3 length: 13 amino acids. This CDR3 reads CASSYLSGQPQHF. The CDR3 DNA follows: TGTGCCAGCAGTTACCTTTCCGGGCAGCCCCAGCATTTT.

Comment on this clone: Other DNA sequences in the sample encode the same CDR3. The rearrangement uses TRBV11-1 and TRBJ2-7; 8 nucleotides line up with TRBD1. In germline, CDR1 is SGHAT, CDR2 FQDESV (reference sequence). V lost 5 bases, J lost 1 base, and 10 bases stayed unmatched. The CDR3 is made up of 16 amino acids. DNA of the CDR3: TGTGCCAGCAGCCCCATCGGACAGGGAGAGTCCTACGAGCAGTACTTC. Its translation: CASSPIGQGESYEQYF. The variable domain in full, completed from reference TRBV11-1 and TRBJ2-7, reads EAEVAQSPRYKITEKSQAVAFWCDPISGHATLYWYRQILGQGPELLVQFQDESVVDDSQLPKDRFSAERLKGVDSTLKIQPAELGDSAMYLCASSPIGQGESYEQYFGPGTRLTVT.

This clone has just a few counts. The chain joins TRBV7-2 to TRBJ1-4; D gene ambiguous. CDR1 is SGHTA, CDR2 FQGNSA, per germline. V was clipped by 1 base and J by 4 bases, with 13 bases between them. This CDR3 contains 16 residues. CDR3 nucleotide sequence: TGTGCCAGCAGCTTAGGGGCGACGGTACTTAATGAAAAACTGTTTTTT. Translating gives CASSLGATVLNEKLFF.

V gene TRBV5-1 combines with J gene TRBJ2-1, with TRBD2 matching 8 bases. The CDR3 length is 15 residues. CDR1 is SGHRS and CDR2 is YFSETQ in the germline V gene. V gave up 2 bases and J gave up 0 bases; unmatched junction bases: 1. CDR3 nucleotide sequence: TGCGCCAGCAGCTTTAGCGGGATCTCCTACAATGAGCAGTTCTTC. Amino acid sequence: CASSFSGISYNEQFF.

This clone has only a few counts. The gene calls are TRBV19 and TRBJ1-2; D may be TRBD1 (6 bases). There are 15 residues in the CDR3. Between the trimmed V and J ends, which lost 5 bases and 5 bases, there was a span of 18 bases. The germline CDR1 and CDR2 sequences are LNHDA and SQIVND (reference sequence). CDR3 amino acids: CASSSTDSLFYGYTF. For the CDR3, the DNA is TGTGCCAGTAGTTCCACGGACAGCCTGTTTTATGGCTACACCTTC.

This clone came up once. V gene TRBV14 combines with J gene TRBJ2-7; D is possibly TRBD2 (6 bases). Germline CDR1 and CDR2: SGHDN and FVKESK. The CDR3 is made up of 18 amino acids. The V end lost 0 bases, the J end lost 1 base, and 19 bases lay between the germline ends. The CDR3 sequence is CASSQDWWTQGGSYEQYF. The CDR3 DNA reads as TGTGCCAGCAGCCAAGATTGGTGGACTCAGGGAGGATCCTACGAGCAGTACTTC.

The rearrangement joins TRBV25-1 to TRBJ1-1; D gene unclear. The CDR3 is 14 residues long. CDR1 and CDR2 from the germline V gene are MGHDK and SYGVNS. Trimming stripped 1 base from V and 3 bases from J, with 9 bases between. Here the CDR3 reads CASSEFGPDTEAFF. The CDR3 region has the DNA TGTGCCAGCAGTGAATTCGGTCCCGACACTGAAGCTTTCTTT.

This clone was found a few times. The germline gene is not matched at one end of the junction; a read error may be the cause. The chain recombines TRBV7-7 with TRBJ2-2; TRBD2 is a possible D gene (6 bases). Germline V gene data show CDR1 as SSHAT and CDR2 as FNYEAQ (reference sequence). The length of the CDR3 is 14 residues. CDR3 sequence reads: CASSLAWETGELFF. The DNA for the CDR3 is TGTGCCAGCAGCCTAGCGTGGGAGACCGGGGAGCTGTTTTTT.